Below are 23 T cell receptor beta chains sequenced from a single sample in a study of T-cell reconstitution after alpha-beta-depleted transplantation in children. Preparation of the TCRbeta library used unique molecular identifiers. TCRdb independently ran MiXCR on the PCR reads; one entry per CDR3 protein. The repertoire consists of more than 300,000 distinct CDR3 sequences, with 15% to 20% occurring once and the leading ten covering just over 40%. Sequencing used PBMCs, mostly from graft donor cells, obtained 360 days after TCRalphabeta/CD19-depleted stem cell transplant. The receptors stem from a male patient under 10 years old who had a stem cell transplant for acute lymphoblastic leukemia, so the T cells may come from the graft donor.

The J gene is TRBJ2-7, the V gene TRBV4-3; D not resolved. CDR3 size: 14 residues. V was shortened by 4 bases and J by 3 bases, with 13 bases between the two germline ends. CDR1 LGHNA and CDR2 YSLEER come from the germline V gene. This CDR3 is CASSRGVVDYEQYF. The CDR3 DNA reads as TGCGCCAGCAGCCGTGGGGTAGTAGACTACGAGCAGTACTTC.

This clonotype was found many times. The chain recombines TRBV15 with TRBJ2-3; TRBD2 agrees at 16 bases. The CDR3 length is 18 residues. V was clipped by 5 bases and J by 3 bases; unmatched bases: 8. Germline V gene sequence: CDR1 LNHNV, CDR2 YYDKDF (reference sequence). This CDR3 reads CATSGGLAGGRETDTQYF. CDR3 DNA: TGTGCCACCAGCGGGGGACTAGCGGGAGGGAGAGAAACAGATACGCAGTATTTT.

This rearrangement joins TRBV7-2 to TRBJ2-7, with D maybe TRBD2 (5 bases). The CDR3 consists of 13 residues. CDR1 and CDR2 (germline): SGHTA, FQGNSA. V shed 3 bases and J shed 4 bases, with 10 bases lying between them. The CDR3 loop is CASSFRSGYEQYF. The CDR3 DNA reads TGTGCCAGCAGCTTTAGGAGCGGTTACGAGCAGTACTTC.

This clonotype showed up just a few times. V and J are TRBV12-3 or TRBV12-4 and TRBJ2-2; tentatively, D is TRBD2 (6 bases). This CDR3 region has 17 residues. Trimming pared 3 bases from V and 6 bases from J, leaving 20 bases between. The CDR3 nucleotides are TGTGCCAGCAGTTTGTGGGCGCGGGAAAGGGGTGCCGGGGAGCTGTTTTTT. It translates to CASSLWARERGAGELFF.

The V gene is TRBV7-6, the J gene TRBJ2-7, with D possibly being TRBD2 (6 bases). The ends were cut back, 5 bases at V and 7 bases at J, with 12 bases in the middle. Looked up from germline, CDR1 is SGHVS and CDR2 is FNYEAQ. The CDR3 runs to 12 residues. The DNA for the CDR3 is TGTGCCAGCAGCGACCTAGCGAGGGAGCAGTACTTC. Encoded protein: CASSDLAREQYF. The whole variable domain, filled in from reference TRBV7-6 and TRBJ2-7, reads GAGVSQSPRYKVTKRGQDVALRCDPISGHVSLYWYRQALGQGPEFLTYFNYEAQQDKSGLPNDRFSAERPEGSISTLTIQRTEQRDSAMYRCASSDLAREQYFGPGTRLTVT.

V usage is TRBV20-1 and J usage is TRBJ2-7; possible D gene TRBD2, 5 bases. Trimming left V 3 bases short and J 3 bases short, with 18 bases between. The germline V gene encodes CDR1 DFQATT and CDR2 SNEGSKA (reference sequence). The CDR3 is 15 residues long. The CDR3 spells CSARPPSGRGYEQYF. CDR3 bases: TGCAGTGCTAGGCCCCCGAGCGGAAGAGGCTACGAGCAGTACTTC.

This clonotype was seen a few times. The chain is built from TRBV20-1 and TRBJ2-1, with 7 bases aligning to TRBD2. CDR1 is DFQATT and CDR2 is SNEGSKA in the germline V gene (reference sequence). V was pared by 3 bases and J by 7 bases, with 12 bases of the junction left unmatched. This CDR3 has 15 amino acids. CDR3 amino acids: CSASGGAAGLNEQFF. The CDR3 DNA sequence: TGCAGTGCTAGTGGGGGAGCAGCGGGGCTAAATGAGCAGTTCTTC.

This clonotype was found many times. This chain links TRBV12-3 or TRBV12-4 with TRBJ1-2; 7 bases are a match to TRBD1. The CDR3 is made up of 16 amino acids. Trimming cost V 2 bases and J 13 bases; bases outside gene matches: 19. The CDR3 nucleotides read TGTGCCAGCAGTTTACTGGAAATACCGGGACAGTCTTCAGGCACCTTC. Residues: CASSLLEIPGQSSGTF.

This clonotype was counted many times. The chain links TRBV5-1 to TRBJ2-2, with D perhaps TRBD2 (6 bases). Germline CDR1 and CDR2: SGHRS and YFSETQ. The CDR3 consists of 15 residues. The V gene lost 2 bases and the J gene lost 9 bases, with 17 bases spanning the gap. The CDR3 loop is CASSFREPYTRELFF. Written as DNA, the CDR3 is TGCGCCAGCAGCTTCCGGGAGCCTTACACTCGGGAGCTGTTTTTT.

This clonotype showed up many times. As DNA, the CDR3 is TGTGCCAGCAGCTTGTCAGGGCCCTCCTACAATGAGCAGTTCTTC. This encodes CASSLSGPSYNEQFF. V usage is TRBV7-2 and J usage is TRBJ2-1; D is perhaps TRBD1 (5 bases). The CDR3 contains 15 residues. Per the germline V gene, CDR1 is SGHTA and CDR2 is FQGNSA. V gave up 3 bases and J gave up 0 bases, with 9 bases separating them.

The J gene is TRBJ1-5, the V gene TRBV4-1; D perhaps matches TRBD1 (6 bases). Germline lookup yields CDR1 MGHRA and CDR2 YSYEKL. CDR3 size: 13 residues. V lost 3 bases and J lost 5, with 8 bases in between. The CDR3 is CASSQAGDQPQHF. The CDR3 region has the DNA TGCGCCAGCAGCCAGGCAGGGGATCAGCCCCAGCATTTT.

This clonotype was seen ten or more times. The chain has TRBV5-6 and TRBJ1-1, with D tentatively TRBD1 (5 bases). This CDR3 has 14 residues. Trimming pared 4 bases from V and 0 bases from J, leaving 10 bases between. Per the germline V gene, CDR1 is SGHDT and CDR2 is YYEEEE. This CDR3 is CASSQGGMNTEAFF. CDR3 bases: TGTGCCAGCAGCCAGGGAGGGATGAACACTGAAGCTTTCTTT.

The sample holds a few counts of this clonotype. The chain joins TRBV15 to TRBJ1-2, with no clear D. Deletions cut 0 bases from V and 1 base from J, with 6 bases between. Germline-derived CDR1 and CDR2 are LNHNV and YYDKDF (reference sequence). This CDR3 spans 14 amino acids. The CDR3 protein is CATSREWSNYGYTF. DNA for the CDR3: TGTGCCACCAGCAGAGAATGGAGTAACTATGGCTACACCTTC.

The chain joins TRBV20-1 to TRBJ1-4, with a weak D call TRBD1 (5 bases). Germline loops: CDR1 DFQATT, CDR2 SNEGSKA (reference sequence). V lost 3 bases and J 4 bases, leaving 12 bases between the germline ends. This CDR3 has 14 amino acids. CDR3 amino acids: CSASRGRSNEKLFF. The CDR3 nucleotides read TGCAGTGCTAGTAGGGGCCGGAGTAATGAAAAACTGTTTTTT.

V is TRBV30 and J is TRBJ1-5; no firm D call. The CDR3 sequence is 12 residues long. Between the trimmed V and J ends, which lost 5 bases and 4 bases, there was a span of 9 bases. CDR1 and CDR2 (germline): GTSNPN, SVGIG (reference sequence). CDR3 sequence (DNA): TGTGCCTGGTCTAACAGAAATCAGCCCCAGCATTTT. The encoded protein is CAWSNRNQPQHF.

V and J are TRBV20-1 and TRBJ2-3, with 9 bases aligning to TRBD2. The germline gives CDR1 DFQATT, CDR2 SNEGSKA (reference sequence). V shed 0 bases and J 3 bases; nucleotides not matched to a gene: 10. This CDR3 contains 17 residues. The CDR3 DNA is TGCAGTGCTAGAGATATTACTGCGGGAGGGCCGACAGATACGCAGTATTTT. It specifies CSARDITAGGPTDTQYF.

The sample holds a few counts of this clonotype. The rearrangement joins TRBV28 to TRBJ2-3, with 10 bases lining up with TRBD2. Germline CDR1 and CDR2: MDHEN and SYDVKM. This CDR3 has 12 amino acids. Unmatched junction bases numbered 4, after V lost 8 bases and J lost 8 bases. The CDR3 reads CASLAGVGTQYF. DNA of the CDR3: TGTGCCAGCCTAGCGGGAGTAGGTACGCAGTATTTT.

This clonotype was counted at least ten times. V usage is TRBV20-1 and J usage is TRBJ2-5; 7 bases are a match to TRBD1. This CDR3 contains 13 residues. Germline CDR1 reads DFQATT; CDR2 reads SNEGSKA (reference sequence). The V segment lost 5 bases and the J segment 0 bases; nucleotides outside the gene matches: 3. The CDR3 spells CSAEDRYQETQYF. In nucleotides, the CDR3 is TGCAGTGCTGAGGACAGGTACCAAGAGACCCAGTACTTC.

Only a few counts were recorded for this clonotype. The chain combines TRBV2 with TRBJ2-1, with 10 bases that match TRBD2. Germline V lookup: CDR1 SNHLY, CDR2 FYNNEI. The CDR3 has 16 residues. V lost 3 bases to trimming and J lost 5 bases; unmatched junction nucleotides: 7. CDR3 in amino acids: CASSDIPLAGNNEQFF. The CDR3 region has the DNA TGTGCCAGCAGTGATATTCCACTAGCGGGAAACAATGAGCAGTTCTTC.

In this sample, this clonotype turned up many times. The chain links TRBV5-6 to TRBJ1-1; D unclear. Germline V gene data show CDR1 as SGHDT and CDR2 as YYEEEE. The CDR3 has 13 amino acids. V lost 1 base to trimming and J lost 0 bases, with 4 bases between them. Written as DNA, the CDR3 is TGTGCCAGCAGCTTGCTACTGAACACTGAAGCTTTCTTT. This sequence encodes CASSLLLNTEAFF.

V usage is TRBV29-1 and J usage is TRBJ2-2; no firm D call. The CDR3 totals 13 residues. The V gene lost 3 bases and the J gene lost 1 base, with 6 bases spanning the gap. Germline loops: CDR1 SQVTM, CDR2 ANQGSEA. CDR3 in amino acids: CSVEKRNTGELFF. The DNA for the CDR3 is TGCAGCGTTGAGAAGCGGAACACCGGGGAGCTGTTTTTT.

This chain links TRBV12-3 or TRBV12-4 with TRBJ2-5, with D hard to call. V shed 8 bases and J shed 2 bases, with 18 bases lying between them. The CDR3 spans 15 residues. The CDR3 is CASLPPWGMQETQYF. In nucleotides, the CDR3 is TGTGCCAGCCTCCCCCCCTGGGGTATGCAAGAGACCCAGTACTTC.

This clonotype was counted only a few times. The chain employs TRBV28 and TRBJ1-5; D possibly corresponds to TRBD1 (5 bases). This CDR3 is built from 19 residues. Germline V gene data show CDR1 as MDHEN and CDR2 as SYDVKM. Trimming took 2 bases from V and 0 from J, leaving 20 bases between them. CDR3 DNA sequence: TGTGCCAGCAGTTTAAGGGGTGGGGAATGGATTTTTAGCAATCAGCCCCAGCATTTT. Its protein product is CASSLRGGEWIFSNQPQHF.